The 5 T cell receptor beta chains below all came from one sample that was sequenced in a study of identical twins. MiXCR was run by TCRdb on the 5' RACE reads, yielding one entry per CDR3 protein. The sample yields approximately 530,000 distinct CDR3 sequences, 20% to 25% seen once. These sequences were also reported in another study, on yellow fever vaccine responses in identical twins.

The sample taken for sequencing was CD4+ T cells sorted from blood. The receptors were sampled from a woman between 18 and 29 years old in good health.

The V call is TRBV12-3 or TRBV12-4, the J call TRBJ2-1, with D perhaps TRBD2 (6 bases). V lost 2 bases to trimming and J lost 4 bases, with 12 bases between them. The CDR3 covers 15 residues. CDR3 region: CASSLRRDPYNEQFF. DNA for the CDR3: TGTGCCAGCAGTTTAAGGCGGGACCCTTACAATGAGCAGTTCTTC.

The chain combines TRBV2 with TRBJ2-5; 7 nucleotides match TRBD1. There are 16 residues in the CDR3. The trim removed 5 bases at V and 0 bases at J, leaving 9 bases unmatched. Germline CDR1 SNHLY, CDR2 FYNNEI. In DNA form, the CDR3 reads TGTGCCAGCAGTACCACAGGGGCCCGGTACCAAGAGACCCAGTACTTC. Protein sequence: CASSTTGARYQETQYF.

In its sample, this clonotype was seen a few times. This chain joins TRBV7-8 and TRBJ1-2; 8 bases match TRBD1. Germline CDR1 reads SGHVS; CDR2 reads FQNEAQ. CDR3 length equals 15 residues. J was trimmed by 5 bases and V by 5 bases; bases with no gene match: 10. DNA for the CDR3: TGTGCCAGCAGCCGCGCCGGGACAGGATTTTATGGCTACACCTTC. It specifies CASSRAGTGFYGYTF.

The rearrangement links TRBV5-1 to TRBJ2-7, with D possibly being TRBD1 or TRBD2 (5 bases each). The V gene lost 3 bases and the J gene lost 0 bases, with 16 bases spanning the gap. The germline CDR1 and CDR2 sequences are SGHRS and YFSETQ. The CDR3 totals 16 residues. The chain's CDR3 is CASSWDPSGSSYEQYF. CDR3 DNA: TGCGCCAGCAGCTGGGACCCCTCGGGGAGCTCCTACGAGCAGTACTTC.

The chain is built from TRBV18 and TRBJ2-4; D gene uncertain. CDR3 size: 13 residues. Trimming took off 3 bases at V and 9 bases at J, with 12 bases between the two ends. CDR1 KGHSH and CDR2 LQKENI come from the germline V gene. In DNA form, the CDR3 reads TGTGCCAGCTCACCTACTGGGGTTGGCATTCAGTACTTC. Translation gives CASSPTGVGIQYF.